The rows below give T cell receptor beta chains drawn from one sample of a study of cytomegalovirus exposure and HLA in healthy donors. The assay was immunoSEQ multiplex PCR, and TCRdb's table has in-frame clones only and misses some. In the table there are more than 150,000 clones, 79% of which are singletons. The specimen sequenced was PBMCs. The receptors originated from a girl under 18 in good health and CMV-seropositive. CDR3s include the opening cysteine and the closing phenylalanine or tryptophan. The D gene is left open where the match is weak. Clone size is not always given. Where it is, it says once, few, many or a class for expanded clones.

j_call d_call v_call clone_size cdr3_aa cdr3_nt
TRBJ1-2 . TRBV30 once CAWSGAGANYGYTF TGTGCCTGGAGTGGGGCGGGGGCAAACTATGGCTACACCTTC
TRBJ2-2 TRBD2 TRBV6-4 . CASTRDAGGNTGELFF TGTGCCAGCACCCGAGACGCGGGGGGCAACACCGGGGAGCTGTTTTTT
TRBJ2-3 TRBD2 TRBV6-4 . CASSDSASGSTDTQYF TGTGCCAGCAGTGACTCCGCTAGCGGTAGCACAGATACGCAGTATTTT
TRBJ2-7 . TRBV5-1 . CASSTTGRDSYEQYF TGCGCCAGCAGCACAACAGGGCGTGACTCCTACGAGCAGTACTTC
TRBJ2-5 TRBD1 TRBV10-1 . CASSESGRGETQYF TGCGCCAGCAGTGAGTCTGGCAGGGGGGAGACCCAGTACTTC
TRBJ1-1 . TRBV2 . CASSDPSTVSSTSSMNTEAFF TGTGCCAGCAGTGACCCTTCGACAGTAAGCAGCACGTCGTCCATGAACACTGAAGCTTTCTTT
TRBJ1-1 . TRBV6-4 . CASRDTNRNTEAFF TGTGCCAGCCGGGACACGAATAGGAACACTGAAGCTTTCTTT
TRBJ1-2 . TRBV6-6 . CASTTRGGNYGYTF TGTGCCAGCACCACGAGGGGGGGTAACTATGGCTACACCTTC
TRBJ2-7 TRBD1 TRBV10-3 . CAIGSGQSYEQYF TGTGCCATCGGATCGGGACAGAGTTACGAGCAGTACTTC
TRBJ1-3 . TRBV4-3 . CASSRFWGGDPRAGNTIYF TGCGCCAGCAGCCGGTTTTGGGGGGGTGACCCCCGTGCTGGAAACACCATATATTTT
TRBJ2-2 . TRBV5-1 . CASSSRNTGELFF TGCGCCAGCAGCTCCAGGAACACCGGGGAGCTGTTTTTT
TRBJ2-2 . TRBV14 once CASSQTGYTGELFF TGTGCCAGCAGCCAGACAGGTTACACCGGGGAGCTGTTTTTT
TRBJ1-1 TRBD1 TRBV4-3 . CASSLGTGDTEAFF TGCGCCAGCAGCCTCGGGACAGGGGACACTGAAGCTTTCTTT
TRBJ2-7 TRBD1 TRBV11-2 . CASSLDRDRGTSSYEQYF TGTGCCAGCAGCTTAGACCGGGACAGGGGGACCAGCTCCTACGAGCAGTACTTC
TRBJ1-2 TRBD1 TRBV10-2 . CASRPGQAEGYTF TGCGCCAGCAGACCCGGACAGGCAGAAGGCTACACCTTC
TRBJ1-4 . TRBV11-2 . CASSLDYRQTNEKLFF TGTGCCAGCAGCTTAGACTACCGACAGACTAATGAAAAACTGTTTTTT
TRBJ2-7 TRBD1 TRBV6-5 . CASRAGGRSYEQYF TGTGCCAGCAGAGCAGGGGGACGTTCCTACGAGCAGTACTTC
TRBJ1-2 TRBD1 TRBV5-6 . CASSSPGQGNYGYTF TGTGCCAGCAGCTCCCCGGGACAGGGGAACTATGGCTACACCTTC
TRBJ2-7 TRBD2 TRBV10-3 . CAIRDPSGGGTYEQYF TGTGCCATCAGGGACCCTAGCGGGGGGGGGACCTACGAGCAGTACTTC
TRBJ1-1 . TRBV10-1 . CASSESRGTNTEAFF TGCGCCAGCAGTGAGTCCCGGGGGACGAACACTGAAGCTTTCTTT
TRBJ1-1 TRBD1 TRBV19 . CASSPDRGTEAFF TGTGCCAGTAGTCCTGACAGGGGTACTGAAGCTTTCTTT
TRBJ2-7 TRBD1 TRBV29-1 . CSVGPGTGEEEQYF TGCAGCGTAGGTCCCGGGACAGGGGAAGAGGAGCAGTACTTC
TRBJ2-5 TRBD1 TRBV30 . CACRTEGAGETQYF TGTGCCTGCCGGACCGAGGGGGCAGGAGAGACCCAGTACTTC
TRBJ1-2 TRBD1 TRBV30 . CAWSNPYRGGYTF TGTGCCTGGAGTAACCCATACAGGGGTGGCTACACCTTC
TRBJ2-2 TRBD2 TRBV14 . CASSQVMRLAGMNTGELFF TGTGCCAGCAGCCAAGTGATGAGACTAGCGGGGATGAACACCGGGGAGCTGTTTTTT
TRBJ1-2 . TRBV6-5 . CASSRQASDYGYTF TGTGCCAGCAGTCGACAGGCTTCCGACTATGGCTACACCTTC
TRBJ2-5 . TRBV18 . CASSPGPETQYF TGTGCCAGCTCACCGGGGCCGGAGACCCAGTACTTC
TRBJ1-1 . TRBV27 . CATISVGEAFF TGCGCTACAATCTCGGTCGGGGAAGCTTTCTTT
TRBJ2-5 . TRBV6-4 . CASRERDTGRQETQYF TGTGCCAGCAGGGAGAGGGACACAGGGCGCCAAGAGACCCAGTACTTC
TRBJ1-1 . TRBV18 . CASSPIPLTNTEAFF TGTGCCAGCTCACCAATCCCACTCACTAACACTGAAGCTTTCTTT
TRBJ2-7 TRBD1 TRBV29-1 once CSVGQGTSYEQYF TGCAGCGTGGGACAGGGGACCTCCTACGAGCAGTACTTC
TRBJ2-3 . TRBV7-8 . CASSPGGGGASTDTQYF TGTGCCAGCAGCCCAGGCGGTGGGGGGGCCTCCACAGATACGCAGTATTTT
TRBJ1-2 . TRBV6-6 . CASSPSLNYGYTF TGTGCCAGCAGCCCTAGCCTCAACTATGGCTACACCTTC
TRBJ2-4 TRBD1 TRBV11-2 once CASSTGQGTGSDIQYF TGTGCCAGCAGCACTGGACAGGGGACAGGTTCTGACATTCAGTACTTC
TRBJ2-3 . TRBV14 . CASSFGQTSTDTQYF TGTGCCAGCAGCTTCGGACAGACGAGCACAGATACGCAGTATTTT
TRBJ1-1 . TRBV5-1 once CASSRSEQAKAFF TGCGCCAGCAGCCGCTCCGAACAGGCCAAAGCTTTCTTT
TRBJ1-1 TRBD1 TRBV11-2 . CASRLTGGDDEAFF TGTGCCAGCAGACTGACAGGGGGCGACGATGAAGCTTTCTTT
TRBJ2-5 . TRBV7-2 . CASSRSHQETQYF TGTGCCAGCAGCAGGAGCCACCAAGAGACCCAGTACTTC
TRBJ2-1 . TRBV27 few CASSQWGTPGLFF TGTGCCAGCAGTCAATGGGGGACTCCAGGGCTGTTCTTC
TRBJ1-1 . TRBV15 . CATCGLMNTEAFF TGTGCCACCTGCGGACTGATGAACACTGAAGCTTTCTTT
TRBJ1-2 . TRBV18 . CASSPPDGEYGYTF TGTGCCAGCTCACCCCCCGACGGGGAGTATGGCTACACCTTC
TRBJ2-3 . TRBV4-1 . CASSHPAVVKPDTQYF TGCGCCAGCAGCCATCCAGCGGTAGTCAAACCGGATACGCAGTATTTT
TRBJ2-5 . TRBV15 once CATSRAGGRIQETQYF TGTGCCACCAGCAGAGCGGGGGGCCGAATTCAAGAGACCCAGTACTTC
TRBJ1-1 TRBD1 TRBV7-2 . CASSQGGTGSAFF TGTGCCAGCAGCCAAGGGGGGACAGGGAGTGCTTTCTTT
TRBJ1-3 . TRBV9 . CASSVEHSGNTIYF TGTGCCAGCAGCGTAGAACACTCTGGAAACACCATATATTTT
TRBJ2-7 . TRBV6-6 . CASNYRRNEQYF TGTGCCAGCAACTATCGCAGAAATGAGCAGTACTTC
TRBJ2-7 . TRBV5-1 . CASSIHGQILGEQYF TGCGCCAGCAGCATCCACGGACAGATCCTTGGGGAGCAGTACTTC
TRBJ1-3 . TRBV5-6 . CASSREGNTIYF TGTGCCAGCAGCCGCGAAGGAAACACCATATATTTT
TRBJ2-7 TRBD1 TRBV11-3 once CASSSPRDRGYEQYF TGTGCCAGCAGCTCCCCTCGGGACAGGGGCTACGAGCAGTACTTC
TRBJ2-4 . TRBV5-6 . CASSRGAQGWDIQYF TGTGCCAGCAGCCGGGGGGCACAGGGATGGGACATTCAGTACTTC
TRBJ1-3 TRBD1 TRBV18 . CASSTPGQGAGNTIYF TGTGCCAGCTCAACCCCTGGACAGGGTGCGGGAAACACCATATATTTT
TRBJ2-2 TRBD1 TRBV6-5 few CASSYGTGVHSGELFF TGTGCCAGCAGTTACGGGACAGGGGTGCACTCCGGGGAGCTGTTTTTT